This passage covers 30 T cell receptor beta chains from one sample sequenced in a study of blood T cell repertoires in COVID-19. This table comes from immunoSEQ multiplex PCR, and its TCRdb copy is limited to in-frame clones, with some not included. The sample lists roughly 70,000 clones, more than 75% occurring once. The specimen sequenced was peripheral blood. The receptors come from a man aged 50-60 years with acute or convalescent COVID-19.

V is TRBV27 and J is TRBJ2-1; TRBD2 matches 12 bases. J gave up 4 bases and V 1 base, and 11 bases lay outside the gene matches. CDR1 is MNHEY, CDR2 SMNVEV, per germline (reference sequence). The CDR3 consists of 19 residues. CDR3 sequence: CASSLYGVVGLAGYNEQFF. The DNA of the CDR3 is TGTGCCAGCAGTTTATATGGGGTTGTTGGACTAGCGGGATACAATGAGCAGTTCTTC.

This sequence joins TRBV10-2 and TRBJ1-4, with 9 bases fitting TRBD1. The CDR3 sequence is 16 residues long. Germline assignment: CDR1 WSHSY and CDR2 SAAADI. Trimming took 6 bases from V and 3 from J; bases not matched to a gene: 8. The CDR3 bases are TGCGCCAGCAGGCCGGGACAGGGCTCACCTAATGAAAAACTGTTTTTT. Amino acids: CASRPGQGSPNEKLFF.

The V and J genes are TRBV7-2 and TRBJ1-6; D is uncertain. The V and J ends lost 1 base and 4 bases respectively, with 8 bases between them. Germline CDR1 is SGHTA and CDR2 is FQGNSA. The CDR3 is made up of 15 amino acids. The CDR3 DNA sequence: TGTGCCAGCAGCTTAGGGTCCGGTTATAATTCACCCCTCCACTTT. Amino acids: CASSLGSGYNSPLHF. The full variable domain, with the rest looked up from reference TRBV7-2 and TRBJ1-6, is GAGVSQSPSNKVTEKGKDVELRCDPISGHTALYWYRQSLGQGLEFLIYFQGNSAPDKSGLPSDRFSAERTGGSVSTLTIQRTQQEDSAVYLCASSLGSGYNSPLHFGNGTRLTVT.

The V gene is TRBV6-5, the J gene TRBJ1-2, with D maybe TRBD1 (5 bases). The V end was cut by 7 bases, the J end by 4 bases, with 16 bases between. Germline-derived CDR1 and CDR2 are MNHEY and SVGAGI. The length of the CDR3 is 14 residues. CDR3 sequence: CASKFQGSRYGYTF. The DNA of the CDR3 is TGTGCCAGCAAATTCCAGGGAAGCCGCTATGGCTACACCTTC.

The V and J genes are TRBV9 and TRBJ1-5; 10 positions agree with TRBD1. Germline V gives CDR1 SGDLS, CDR2 YYNGEE. This CDR3 contains 16 residues. V was clipped by 2 bases and J by 0 bases; unmatched bases: 2. The CDR3 loop is CASSVGTGDSNQPQHF. CDR3 coding DNA: TGTGCCAGCAGCGTCGGGACAGGGGATAGCAATCAGCCCCAGCATTTT.

V is TRBV28 and J is TRBJ2-2, with D possibly matching TRBD1 (5 bases). The CDR3 contains 16 residues. Between the trimmed V and J ends, which lost 7 bases and 3 bases, there was a span of 18 bases. Germline values: CDR1 MDHEN, CDR2 SYDVKM. The CDR3 DNA reads TGTGCCAGCACTACACGCGGTAGGGGCTACACCGGGGAGCTGTTTTTT. It translates to CASTTRGRGYTGELFF.

The V call is TRBV6-5, the J call TRBJ2-7; TRBD1 agrees at 9 bases. The CDR3 runs to 15 residues. Germline V CDR1 and CDR2: MNHEY, SVGAGI. The V gene end was trimmed by 7 bases and the J gene end by 4 bases; junction bases not matched to a gene: 11. CDR3 DNA: TGTGCCAGCACACTTGGCGCGACAGGGGGTTACGAGCAGTACTTC. Translating it yields CASTLGATGGYEQYF.

The chain employs TRBV6-5 and TRBJ2-5, with 11 bases matching TRBD2. V lost 8 bases to trimming and J lost 4 bases; unmatched junction nucleotides: 6. Germline V CDR1 and CDR2: MNHEY, SVGAGI. This CDR3 is 14 amino acids long. CDR3 amino acids: CASGSGGVSETQYF. CDR3 DNA: TGTGCCAGCGGTAGCGGGGGGGTCTCAGAGACCCAGTACTTC.

J is TRBJ2-3 and V is TRBV27, with D unresolved. This CDR3 has 12 residues. Germline V lookup: CDR1 MNHEY, CDR2 SMNVEV (reference sequence). Trimming removed 3 bases from V and 7 bases from J, with 8 bases in between. DNA for the CDR3: TGTGCCAGCAGTTTCTCAGGAAATACGCAGTATTTT. This translates into CASSFSGNTQYF.

V and J are TRBV3-1 (or the pseudogene TRBV3-2) and TRBJ1-2; D gene ambiguous. The CDR3 loop spans 13 amino acids. Trimming cost V 4 bases and J 5 bases, with 11 bases left between them. Germline CDR1 is LGHDT and CDR2 is YNNKEL (reference sequence). The CDR3 loop reads CASSPTEDYGYTF. In DNA, the CDR3 is TGTGCCAGCAGCCCCACTGAAGATTATGGCTACACCTTC.

The chain uses TRBV28 and TRBJ2-6; 9 nucleotides align to TRBD1. The CDR3 spans 17 residues. V lost 5 bases to trimming and J lost 4 bases; unmatched junction nucleotides: 9. Germline V CDR1 and CDR2: MDHEN, SYDVKM. In nucleotides, the CDR3 is TGTGCCAGCAGTCCACAGGGGGCGACATCCGGGGCCAACGTCCTGACTTTC. It yields the protein CASSPQGATSGANVLTF.

The CDR3 bases are TGTGCCAGCAGTGGCCGGGACTACCTAACCCGCTCCTACAATGAGCAGTTCTTC. Protein product: CASSGRDYLTRSYNEQFF. This chain uses TRBV25-1 with TRBJ2-1; TRBD2 matches at 7 bases. The CDR3 totals 18 residues. The germline V gene encodes CDR1 MGHDK and CDR2 SYGVNS. After removal of 4 bases from V and 0 bases from J, the junction contained 12 bases not matched to a gene.

The chain uses TRBV18 and TRBJ2-5; maybe TRBD1 (7 bases). Germline V gene data show CDR1 as KGHSH and CDR2 as LQKENI. Between the trimmed V and J ends, which lost 3 bases and 5 bases, there was a span of 16 bases. The CDR3 covers 15 residues. In nucleotides, the CDR3 is TGTGCCAGCTCACCCAGGGGGGAGAGGGACGAGACCCAGTACTTC. It codes for CASSPRGERDETQYF.

This clone was seen once. J is TRBJ2-3 and V is TRBV9; possible D gene TRBD1, 6 bases. This CDR3 has 15 residues. The V end was cut by 3 bases, the J end by 4 bases, with 15 bases between. CDR1 SGDLS and CDR2 YYNGEE come from the germline V gene. CDR3: CASSAGTLRADTQYF. CDR3 sequence (DNA): TGTGCCAGCAGCGCTGGGACACTGAGGGCAGATACGCAGTATTTT.

The genes are TRBV29-1 and TRBJ2-7, with 7 bases lining up with TRBD1. This CDR3 spans 13 amino acids. V was pared by 5 bases and J by 0 bases, with 4 bases of the junction left unmatched. The germline V gene has CDR1 SQVTM and CDR2 ANQGSEA. The CDR3 loop reads CSVRDSSSYEQYV. The CDR3 DNA reads as TGCAGCGTTCGGGACAGTAGCTCCTACGAGCAGTACGTC.

V usage is TRBV12-3 or TRBV12-4 and J usage is TRBJ2-2; TRBD2 might be the D (5 bases). Trimming shortened V by 10 bases and J by 5 bases, and 14 bases separated the two germline ends. The CDR3 sequence is 13 residues long. DNA of the CDR3: TGTGCCACCAGGAAGAGGGAGACCGGGGAGCTGTTTTTT. This translates into CATRKRETGELFF.

The rearrangement uses TRBV27 and TRBJ2-4; 8 positions match TRBD2. This CDR3 region has 16 residues. The germline V gene encodes CDR1 MNHEY and CDR2 SMNVEV (reference sequence). Trimming removed 1 base from V and 7 bases from J; junction bases left unmatched: 9. Written as DNA, the CDR3 is TGTGCCAGCAGTTTATTCCGGGGGGGACGGGTCAACATTCAGTACTTC. Protein sequence: CASSLFRGGRVNIQYF.

V usage is TRBV9 and J usage is TRBJ2-1; 12 positions agree with TRBD2. Germline V gene data show CDR1 as SGDLS and CDR2 as YYNGEE. The CDR3 runs to 16 residues. V shed 3 bases and J 9 bases; nucleotides not matched to a gene: 10. CDR3 coding DNA: TGTGCCAGCAGCGCCGAACTAGCGGGGGGAAACGGTGAGCAGTTCTTC. As protein: CASSAELAGGNGEQFF.

The chain is built from TRBV6-5 and TRBJ2-1; D is possibly TRBD1 (5 bases). Germline V gene sequence: CDR1 MNHEY, CDR2 SVGAGI. V lost 6 bases and J 4 bases, leaving 10 bases between the germline ends. The CDR3 has 13 residues. CDR3 nucleotide sequence: TGTGCCAGCAGAAAGACAGCTTACAATGAGCAGTTCTTC. This sequence encodes CASRKTAYNEQFF.

This chain connects TRBV11-3 to TRBJ2-7; 7 bases are shared with TRBD1. V was clipped by 9 bases and J by 4 bases; unmatched bases: 9. This CDR3 spans 13 amino acids. Germline V gives CDR1 SGHNT, CDR2 YENEEA. The CDR3 region has the DNA TGTGCCAGGGTTGACAGGGAAAGATACGAGCAGTACGTC. Encoded protein: CARVDRERYEQYV.

This chain joins TRBV5-1 and TRBJ2-6; D possibly corresponds to TRBD1 (6 bases). This CDR3 comprises 17 residues. Trimming removed 1 base at V and 0 bases at J, with 11 bases between. The germline V gene has CDR1 SGHRS and CDR2 YFSETQ. The CDR3 DNA reads as TGCGCCAGCAGCTTGAACAGGGAAACCTCTGGGGCCAACGTCCTGACTTTC. It codes for CASSLNRETSGANVLTF.

The chain uses TRBV18 and TRBJ1-1; D may be TRBD1 (5 bases). V lost 3 bases to trimming and J lost 6 bases, with 11 bases between them. The V gene's germline CDR1 is KGHSH and CDR2 LQKENI. The CDR3 length is 13 residues. The CDR3 protein is CASSPQRGPEAFF. In nucleotides, the CDR3 is TGTGCCAGCTCACCGCAAAGGGGTCCTGAAGCTTTCTTT.

J is TRBJ2-5 and V is TRBV27; 8 bases fit TRBD1. CDR1 and CDR2 from the germline V gene are MNHEY and SMNVEV (reference sequence). The CDR3 length is 14 residues. The J segment lost 2 bases and the V segment lost 9 bases, leaving 8 bases of the junction unmatched. For the CDR3, the DNA is TGTGCCAGTAGACCGACAGGGGAGCAAGAGACCCAGTACTTC. Amino acids: CASRPTGEQETQYF.

This clone has just a few counts. The chain is built from TRBV27 and TRBJ2-7; 10 nucleotides agree with TRBD1. Germline CDR1 reads MNHEY; CDR2 reads SMNVEV (reference sequence). The CDR3 is made up of 16 amino acids. J was trimmed by 2 bases and V by 5 bases; bases with no gene match: 9. The CDR3 bases are TGTGCCAGCAGTCCGTCGGACAGGGGGGGAACCTACGAGCAGTACGTC. It codes for CASSPSDRGGTYEQYV.

The chain has TRBV5-1 and TRBJ2-5; D gene ambiguous. The CDR3 contains 12 residues. The germline gives CDR1 SGHRS, CDR2 YFSETQ. V lost 5 bases, J lost 1 base, and 6 bases lay in between. The CDR3 DNA is TGCGCCAGCAGGCCTACCCAAGAGACCCAGTACTTC. Its translation: CASRPTQETQYF.

The rearrangement links TRBV27 to TRBJ2-3; tentative D call: TRBD2 (6 bases). Germline CDR1 is MNHEY and CDR2 is SMNVEV (reference sequence). V was cut by 2 bases and J by 0 bases, with 6 bases left in between. The CDR3 extends over 14 amino acids. CDR3 nucleotide sequence: TGTGCCAGCAGTTTACGGGGGAGCACAGATACGCAGTATTTT. This gives the protein CASSLRGSTDTQYF.

In its sample, this clone was seen once. J is TRBJ2-1 and V is TRBV6-6; D perhaps matches TRBD2 (6 bases). The CDR3 sequence is 16 residues long. Germline V gives CDR1 MNHNY, CDR2 SVGAGI (reference sequence). V was pared by 2 bases and J by 5 bases, with 16 bases between. The CDR3: CASSYLGLAQNNEQFF. Here the CDR3 DNA reads TGTGCCAGCAGTTACCTGGGCCTAGCGCAAAACAATGAGCAGTTCTTC.

V usage is TRBV5-1 and J usage is TRBJ1-4, with 9 positions matching TRBD1. V gave up 0 bases and J gave up 5 bases; unmatched junction bases: 2. The CDR3 is 15 residues long. Germline V CDR1 and CDR2: SGHRS, YFSETQ. CDR3 region: CASSLGGTGNEKLFF. In DNA form, the CDR3 reads TGCGCCAGCAGCTTGGGGGGGACAGGGAATGAAAAACTGTTTTTT.

J is TRBJ1-2 and V is TRBV28, with D maybe TRBD1 (6 bases). The CDR3 sequence is 14 residues long. Germline lookup yields CDR1 MDHEN and CDR2 SYDVKM. V lost 4 bases to trimming and J lost 4 bases, with 13 bases between them. CDR3 DNA: TGTGCCAGCAGTTCCCCGACAGGCATCTATGGCTACACCTTC. Its protein is CASSSPTGIYGYTF.

This clone was detected once. The CDR3 here is CASSLTSGTNEQFF. CDR3 coding DNA: TGTGCCAGCAGCTTGACTAGCGGGACCAATGAGCAGTTCTTC. This chain joins TRBV7-9 and TRBJ2-1, with 11 bases fitting TRBD2. Germline assignment: CDR1 SEHNR and CDR2 FQNEAQ (reference sequence). V dropped 3 bases and J dropped 6; count of bases not matched to a gene: 1. CDR3 length: 14 amino acids.